These 2 T cell receptor beta chains came from one sample sequenced in a study of blood T cell repertoires in COVID-19. Clones were sequenced by immunoSEQ multiplex PCR, and TCRdb holds only the in-frame ones, with some missing. The data contain about 110,000 clones, more than 65% of them seen just once; the ten biggest clones take up 1.5% to 1.9%. The sample consisted of peripheral blood. These receptors were collected from a man aged 50 to 59 with acute or convalescent COVID-19.

This chain links TRBV9 with TRBJ2-6; TRBD1 matches 9 bases. Germline V gene lookup returns CDR1 SGDLS and CDR2 YYNGEE. V gave up 4 bases and J gave up 2 bases; unmatched junction bases: 10. This CDR3 contains 18 residues. CDR3 residues: CASSRPTGGYAGANVLTF. CDR3 DNA: TGTGCCAGCAGCCGACCGACAGGGGGGTATGCTGGGGCCAACGTCCTGACTTTC.

CDR3: CASSPETGGITYGYTF. In DNA form, the CDR3 reads TGCGCCAGCAGCCCAGAAACAGGGGGCATCACCTATGGCTACACCTTC. This chain uses TRBV5-1 with TRBJ1-2; 9 nucleotides line up with TRBD1. The germline CDR1 and CDR2 sequences are SGHRS and YFSETQ. The CDR3 runs 16 residues. The V gene end was trimmed by 4 bases and the J gene end by 4 bases; junction bases not matched to a gene: 11.